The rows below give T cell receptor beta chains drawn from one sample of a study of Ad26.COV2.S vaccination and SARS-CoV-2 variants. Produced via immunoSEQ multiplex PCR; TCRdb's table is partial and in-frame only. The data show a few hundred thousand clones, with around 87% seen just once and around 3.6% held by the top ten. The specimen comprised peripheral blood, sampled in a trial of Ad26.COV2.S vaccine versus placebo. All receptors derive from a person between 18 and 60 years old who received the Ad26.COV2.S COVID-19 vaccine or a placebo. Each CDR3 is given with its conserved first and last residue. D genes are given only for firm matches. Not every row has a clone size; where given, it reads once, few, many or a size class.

DNA: TGTGCCAGCAGTGGGGCGGGGGCCTCCTACAATGAGCAGTTCTTC
CDR3: CASSGAGASYNEQFF
D: -
J: TRBJ2-1
V: TRBV28
size: -

DNA: TGCAGCGTTGAGTCAGTGAATGATGGCTACACCTTC
CDR3: CSVESVNDGYTF
D: -
J: TRBJ1-2
V: TRBV29-1
size: -

DNA: TGTGCCAGCAGCTTAGGGGGGACAGGGGGCGCTGAAGCTTTCTTT
CDR3: CASSLGGTGGAEAFF
D: TRBD1
J: TRBJ1-1
V: TRBV11-3
size: -

DNA: TGTGCCAGCAGCGCCGGGCTTAGGGTGGGAGACATTCAGTACTTC
CDR3: CASSAGLRVGDIQYF
D: -
J: TRBJ2-4
V: TRBV9
size: -

DNA: TGTGCCAGCAGTTACTCCGGGCAGGGTTTAGGCAATGAGCAGTTCTTC
CDR3: CASSYSGQGLGNEQFF
D: -
J: TRBJ2-1
V: TRBV6-2/TRBV6-3
size: -

DNA: TGCGCCAGCAGTCAATTCTCTAGGGACAGGGAGACTCAGCCCCAGCATTTT
CDR3: CASSQFSRDRETQPQHF
D: TRBD1
J: TRBJ1-5
V: TRBV23-1
size: few

DNA: TGTGCCAGCAGCTTGTTCCTACCCAAAAACATTCAGTACTTC
CDR3: CASSLFLPKNIQYF
D: -
J: TRBJ2-4
V: TRBV5-6
size: -

DNA: TGTGCCAGCAGCTTAGGGACAGGCAGCGGAAACACCATATATTTT
CDR3: CASSLGTGSGNTIYF
D: TRBD1
J: TRBJ1-3
V: TRBV7-2
size: once

DNA: TGTGCCAGCAGTTCCGCCGGCGATGAGCAGTTCTTC
CDR3: CASSSAGDEQFF
D: -
J: TRBJ2-1
V: TRBV6-5
size: -

DNA: TGTGCCAGCAGCTTGCAGGGATACCAGCCCCAGCATTTT
CDR3: CASSLQGYQPQHF
D: -
J: TRBJ1-5
V: TRBV5-8
size: -

DNA: TGTGCCAGCAGCCAAGTACAGGGGGCCTACGAGCAGTACTTC
CDR3: CASSQVQGAYEQYF
D: TRBD1
J: TRBJ2-7
V: TRBV4-2
size: -

DNA: TGTGCCAGCAGCTTACAGGGTTACGAGCAGTACTTC
CDR3: CASSLQGYEQYF
D: -
J: TRBJ2-7
V: TRBV7-9
size: once

DNA: TGTGCCAGGACGGACAGCACCAACTATGGCTACACCTTC
CDR3: CARTDSTNYGYTF
D: -
J: TRBJ1-2
V: TRBV19
size: -

DNA: TGTGCCACTCCCGCCGACCGGGACAGGGACACCGGGGAGCTGTTTTTT
CDR3: CATPADRDRDTGELFF
D: TRBD1
J: TRBJ2-2
V: TRBV19
size: -

DNA: TGTGCCAGCAGCTTAGTGTCGACAGGGGGCACTGGGGCCAACGTCCTGACTTTC
CDR3: CASSLVSTGGTGANVLTF
D: TRBD1
J: TRBJ2-6
V: TRBV7-6
size: -

DNA: TGTGCCAGCAGCTTAGAAGATGAGCAGTTCTTC
CDR3: CASSLEDEQFF
D: -
J: TRBJ2-1
V: TRBV11-2
size: -

DNA: TGTGCCAGCAGTGCCCAACTGGGGCAGTTCTTC
CDR3: CASSAQLGQFF
D: -
J: TRBJ2-1
V: TRBV2
size: -

DNA: TGTGCCAGCAGCCCAGGACAGGGGGTAGGAGCTTTCTTT
CDR3: CASSPGQGVGAFF
D: TRBD1
J: TRBJ1-1
V: TRBV9
size: -

DNA: TGTGCCAGTAAACTAAGACCGAGAAACACCGGGGAGCTGTTTTTT
CDR3: CASKLRPRNTGELFF
D: -
J: TRBJ2-2
V: TRBV19
size: few

DNA: TGTGCCAGCAGTAATACAGGAGCTGGGGATCAGCCCCAGCATTTT
CDR3: CASSNTGAGDQPQHF
D: -
J: TRBJ1-5
V: TRBV6-6
size: -

DNA: TGTGCTAGTGGTTTGGTAAGGGACAGTCTAAGCTCCTACAATGAGCAGTTCTTC
CDR3: CASGLVRDSLSSYNEQFF
D: TRBD1
J: TRBJ2-1
V: TRBV12-5
size: -

DNA: TGTGCCAGCAGCTTGCGGGACGAGTTAACCTACGAGCAGTACTTC
CDR3: CASSLRDELTYEQYF
D: -
J: TRBJ2-7
V: TRBV7-9
size: -

DNA: TGTGCCAGCAGCCCTCGAGGGACAGGGGTCAATGAGCAGTTCTTC
CDR3: CASSPRGTGVNEQFF
D: TRBD1
J: TRBJ2-1
V: TRBV3-1/TRBV3-2
size: -

DNA: TGTGCCAGCAGCTCCTCTACGCAGTATTTT
CDR3: CASSSSTQYF
D: -
J: TRBJ2-3
V: TRBV11-2
size: -

DNA: TGTGCCAGCAGCGCGCTGGGACGGTTGAACACTGAAGCTTTCTTT
CDR3: CASSALGRLNTEAFF
D: -
J: TRBJ1-1
V: TRBV9
size: -

DNA: TGCAGCGGTAGCGGGGGGTTCACAGATACGCAGTATTTT
CDR3: CSGSGGFTDTQYF
D: TRBD2
J: TRBJ2-3
V: TRBV29-1
size: -

DNA: TGTGCCAGCAGCCAGCGGACAGGGCAGAGTTACAATGAGCAGTTCTTC
CDR3: CASSQRTGQSYNEQFF
D: TRBD1
J: TRBJ2-1
V: TRBV4-2
size: -